This T cell receptor beta chain was documented in a study of cytomegalovirus exposure and HLA in healthy donors. Donors were nominally healthy when sampled, though unrecorded immune exposures were likely. As to this clone: The target antigen is unknown.

Notes on the study in general: HLA restriction was apparent for most CMV-associated TCR beta chains in a later analysis. In a later analysis, productive TCRs from donors in an Asian-associated ancestry cluster reportedly carried fewer N-insertions than the cohort mean. Immune exposure information available was restricted to CMV serostatus.

Germline CDR1 reads SGHDT; CDR2 reads YYEEEE. The CDR3 contains 13 residues. Trimming took off 2 bases at V and 2 bases at J, with 8 bases between the two ends. 13 Jbeta primers and 60 Vbeta primers were used for the PCR. Clones were read by immunoSEQ multiplex PCR, and TCRdb kept only the in-frame ones, dropping some. The sample records 130,000 or so clones, approximately 80% being singletons. V gene TRBV5-6 combines with J gene TRBJ2-7; TRBD2 might be the D (5 bases). Sequencing used PBMCs. The source is a man between 18 and 35 years old in good health and CMV-seropositive. DNA of the CDR3: TGTGCCAGCAGCTTAGGACTTACCTACGAGCAGTACTTC. Translation gives CASSLGLTYEQYF.